The 26 T cell receptor beta chains below all came from one sample that was sequenced in a study of T cell responses to AZD1222 COVID-19 vaccine. Using immunoSEQ multiplex PCR, the repertoire was profiled, and TCRdb retains in-frame clones only, with some absent. This sample yields 130,000 to 150,000 clones, of which around 90% are seen a single time; 2.5% to 3% belongs to the top ten. Sample: peripheral blood, taken on day 0 of MenACWY control vaccination. The receptors originated from an adult in good health.

The chain's CDR3 is CSVQQFARDRGGWYEQYF. In DNA, the CDR3 is TGCAGCGTTCAACAATTCGCACGAGACAGAGGGGGGTGGTACGAGCAGTACTTC. V and J are TRBV29-1 and TRBJ2-7, with D perhaps given as TRBD1 or TRBD2 (6 bases each). The germline V and J ends were trimmed by 5 bases and 4 bases, with 30 bases remaining between them. Germline V CDR1 and CDR2: SQVTM, ANQGSEA. The CDR3 contains 18 residues.

The rearrangement uses TRBV19 and TRBJ1-2; 8 positions agree with TRBD1. Germline values: CDR1 LNHDA, CDR2 SQIVND (reference sequence). V dropped 3 bases and J dropped 3; count of bases not matched to a gene: 9. The CDR3 is made up of 16 amino acids. CDR3 nucleotides: TGTGCCAGTAGTATCTGGAGGACAGGGTGGGACTATGGCTACACCTTC. Amino acids: CASSIWRTGWDYGYTF.

V is TRBV11-2 and J is TRBJ2-7; D possibly corresponds to TRBD1 (6 bases). The V gene lost 1 base and the J gene lost 12 bases, with 16 bases spanning the gap. Looked up from germline, CDR1 is SGHAT and CDR2 is FQNNGV. The CDR3 runs 13 residues. The CDR3 DNA is TGTGCCAGCAGCTTAGGGGTGCGGACAGAATTGTACTTC. This gives the protein CASSLGVRTELYF.

This chain uses TRBV10-3 with TRBJ2-5; TRBD1 might be the D (6 bases). CDR3 length equals 17 residues. V lost 3 bases and J 0 bases, leaving 17 bases between the germline ends. Germline lookup yields CDR1 ENHRY and CDR2 SYGVKD. The CDR3: CAISDYKDRPDQETQYF. Written as DNA, the CDR3 is TGTGCCATCAGTGATTACAAGGACAGACCCGACCAAGAGACCCAGTACTTC.

This clone showed up just once. The chain carries TRBV3-1 (or the pseudogene TRBV3-2) and TRBJ1-1; a possible D gene is TRBD1 (6 bases). Trimming pared 4 bases from V and 7 bases from J, leaving 10 bases between. CDR1 and CDR2 from the germline V gene are LGHDT and YNNKEL (reference sequence). The CDR3 has 12 amino acids. The CDR3 DNA is TGTGCCAGCAGCCGGCCACAGGGTGAAGCTTTCTTT. Translated, it gives CASSRPQGEAFF.

The chain couples TRBV28 to TRBJ2-7, with D possibly being TRBD1 (6 bases). V was shortened by 6 bases and J by 4 bases, with 16 bases between the two germline ends. There are 14 residues in the CDR3. Germline CDR1 and CDR2: MDHEN and SYDVKM. The CDR3 DNA sequence: TGTGCCAGCAGGAATGCAGGGGAAGGTTACGAGCAGTACTTC. This codes for CASRNAGEGYEQYF.

This clone was recorded a few times. This chain uses TRBV27 with TRBJ2-1; D uncertain. Germline V gene sequence: CDR1 MNHEY, CDR2 SMNVEV (reference sequence). Deletions cut 3 bases from V and 1 base from J, with 7 bases between. This CDR3 region has 14 residues. CDR3 sequence: CASSFDTSYNEQFF. CDR3 nucleotide sequence: TGTGCCAGCAGTTTCGACACGTCCTACAATGAGCAGTTCTTC.

The chain joins TRBV5-1 to TRBJ2-3; TRBD2 is a possible D gene (7 bases). CDR1 is SGHRS and CDR2 is YFSETQ in the germline V gene. The CDR3 extends over 15 amino acids. V was clipped by 7 bases and J by 2 bases, with 17 bases between them. In nucleotides, the CDR3 is TGCGCCAGCTCTAAAGGGGGGGGGATCACAGATACGCAGTATTTT. Translated: CASSKGGGITDTQYF.

This clone has just one count. The chain has TRBV10-3 and TRBJ1-4; D call uncertain. V lost 6 bases and J lost 10, with 15 bases in between. This CDR3 is 13 amino acids long. The germline V gene has CDR1 ENHRY and CDR2 SYGVKD. CDR3 nucleotide sequence: TGTGCCATCAGCCCCTTATTGGGCGGAAAACTGTTTTTT. This sequence encodes CAISPLLGGKLFF.

This rearrangement joins TRBV12-3 or TRBV12-4 to TRBJ2-1; maybe TRBD1 (6 bases). Trimming stripped 5 bases from V and 5 bases from J, with 10 bases between. This CDR3 comprises 13 residues. In nucleotides, the CDR3 is TGTGCCAGCAGTCGGACAGTAGACAATGAGCAGTTCTTC. Protein product: CASSRTVDNEQFF.

This clone was observed a single time. The genes are TRBV30 and TRBJ1-1, with D perhaps matching TRBD1 (5 bases). This CDR3 has 12 residues. Germline values: CDR1 GTSNPN, CDR2 SVGIG (reference sequence). Deletions cut 4 bases from V and 4 bases from J, with 10 bases between. The CDR3 loop reads CAWIGGVTEAFF. The CDR3 nucleotides read TGTGCCTGGATCGGGGGTGTCACTGAAGCTTTCTTT.

For the CDR3, the DNA is TGTGCCAGCAGTTGGACAGGGACCTCCTACGAGCAGTACTTC. Amino acid sequence: CASSWTGTSYEQYF. The chain uses TRBV28 and TRBJ2-7, with 8 positions matching TRBD1. The CDR3 sequence is 14 residues long. Per the germline V gene, CDR1 is MDHEN and CDR2 is SYDVKM. J gave up 0 bases and V 4 bases, and 2 bases lay outside the gene matches. The full variable domain, in which reference TRBV28 and TRBJ2-7 provide the parts outside the CDR3, is DVKVTQSSRYLVKRTGEKVFLECVQDMDHENMFWYRQDPGLGLRLIYFSYDVKMKEKGDIPEGYSVSREKKERFSLILESASTNQTSMYLCASSWTGTSYEQYFGPGTRLTVT.

This clone came up once. V is TRBV6-2 or TRBV6-3 and J is TRBJ2-1; D perhaps matches TRBD2 (7 bases). The CDR3 totals 16 residues. Trimming removed 2 bases at V and 1 base at J, with 12 bases between. Per the germline V gene, CDR1 is MNHEY and CDR2 is SVGEGT. The CDR3 region is CASSYRGARSYNEQFF. The CDR3 DNA follows: TGTGCCAGCAGTTACCGGGGGGCCAGGTCCTACAATGAGCAGTTCTTC.

To note about this clone: The identical CDR3 is also encoded by other nucleotide sequences in the sample. The chain is built from TRBV5-1 and TRBJ1-4; 9 bases line up with TRBD1. CDR1 is SGHRS and CDR2 is YFSETQ in the germline V gene. V lost 4 bases, J lost 7 bases, and 5 bases stayed unmatched. There are 14 residues in the CDR3. CDR3 nucleotides: TGCGCCAGCAGCCTGGGACAGGGTCGTGAAAAACTGTTTTTT. Its protein is CASSLGQGREKLFF.

The V and J genes are TRBV11-3 and TRBJ2-2; D is ambiguous. Looked up from germline, CDR1 is SGHNT and CDR2 is YENEEA. V lost 0 bases to trimming and J lost 1 base, with 9 bases between them. The CDR3 sequence is 16 residues long. CDR3 bases: TGTGCCAGCAGCTTAGAAGGCGGAAGGAACACCGGGGAGCTGTTTTTT. The encoded protein is CASSLEGGRNTGELFF.

This clone came up once. The rearrangement joins TRBV5-1 to TRBJ2-2, with TRBD1 identical over 9 bases. With V trimmed by 4 bases and J by 2 bases, 3 bases remained unmatched. CDR1 SGHRS and CDR2 YFSETQ come from the germline V gene. This CDR3 comprises 15 residues. The CDR3 spells CASSATGGNTGELFF. The CDR3 coding sequence is TGCGCCAGCAGCGCGACAGGGGGTAACACCGGGGAGCTGTTTTTT.

The rearrangement joins TRBV7-9 to TRBJ1-4, with 8 bases lining up with TRBD1. The CDR3 has 18 amino acids. V gave up 5 bases and J gave up 2 bases; unmatched junction bases: 13. Per germline, CDR1 SEHNR and CDR2 FQNEAQ (reference sequence). The CDR3 DNA is TGTGCCAGCAGCGCCCGGGGCAGGGGGCTTCGCACTAATGAAAAACTGTTTTTT. The encoded protein is CASSARGRGLRTNEKLFF.

The rearrangement uses TRBV23-1 and TRBJ2-7; possible D gene TRBD2, 6 bases. TRBV23-1 has ORF status, its function being uncertain. V lost 6 bases to trimming and J lost 2 bases, with 11 bases between them. The CDR3 consists of 13 residues. The CDR3 here is CASRGTVTYEQYF. The DNA for the CDR3 is TGCGCCAGCAGGGGGACTGTAACCTACGAGCAGTACTTC.

The chain combines TRBV6-5 with TRBJ2-7, with D unresolved. Looked up from germline, CDR1 is MNHEY and CDR2 is SVGAGI. The V gene lost 0 bases and the J gene lost 5 bases, with 2 bases spanning the gap. The CDR3 has 11 residues. CDR3 sequence reads: CASSYSHEQYF. The CDR3 nucleotides are TGTGCCAGCAGTTACTCGCACGAGCAGTACTTC.

This chain connects TRBV28 to TRBJ1-2, with 8 bases lining up with TRBD1. Trimming cost V 5 bases and J 4 bases; bases outside gene matches: 6. This CDR3 has 14 residues. Germline-derived CDR1 and CDR2 are MDHEN and SYDVKM. The DNA for the CDR3 is TGTGCCAGCAGTCCGACAGGGGCTCTCTATGGCTACACCTTC. It codes for CASSPTGALYGYTF.

J is TRBJ2-1 and V is TRBV10-2, with TRBD2 matching over 13 bases. The CDR3 loop spans 17 amino acids. Germline CDR1 is WSHSY and CDR2 is SAAADI. The V and J ends lost 6 bases and 2 bases, in that order; junction bases with no gene match: 7. The DNA of the CDR3 is TGCGCCAGCAGGAGGACTAGCGGGAGAATCGCCTACAATGAGCAGTTCTTC. It encodes CASRRTSGRIAYNEQFF.

V and J are TRBV27 and TRBJ2-1, with 7 nucleotides matching TRBD1. The germline V gene has CDR1 MNHEY and CDR2 SMNVEV (reference sequence). The CDR3 extends over 13 amino acids. J was trimmed by 6 bases and V by 6 bases; bases with no gene match: 5. The CDR3 is CASSRQGANEQFF. The CDR3 DNA sequence: TGTGCCAGCAGCCGACAGGGAGCCAATGAGCAGTTCTTC.

This chain joins TRBV6-1 and TRBJ2-7; 10 positions match TRBD1. V gave up 6 bases and J gave up 4 bases; unmatched junction bases: 12. Germline V gene data show CDR1 as MNHNS and CDR2 as SASEGT. There are 16 residues in the CDR3. In nucleotides, the CDR3 is TGTGCCAGCAGCGAACCGGGACAGGGGTCCTCATACGAGCAGTACTTC. Its protein is CASSEPGQGSSYEQYF.

This chain links TRBV6-6 with TRBJ2-7; D is tentatively TRBD1 or TRBD2 (5 bases each). V was cut by 7 bases and J by 2 bases, with 12 bases left in between. This CDR3 region has 13 residues. In germline, CDR1 is MNHNY, CDR2 SVGAGI (reference sequence). CDR3 protein: CASKGTVPYEQYF. CDR3 nucleotides: TGTGCCAGCAAAGGGACGGTACCCTACGAGCAGTACTTC.

The rearrangement joins TRBV6-5 to TRBJ1-2; the D gene is possibly TRBD1 (5 bases). Germline V gene lookup returns CDR1 MNHEY and CDR2 SVGAGI. Deletions cut 7 bases from V and 6 bases from J, with 15 bases between. The CDR3 sequence is 13 residues long. The CDR3 protein is CASTLGARNGYTF. As DNA, the CDR3 is TGTGCCAGCACCTTAGGGGCGCGGAATGGCTACACCTTC.

The chain links TRBV2 to TRBJ1-1; D gene uncertain. Deletions cut 9 bases from V and 0 bases from J, with 14 bases between. This CDR3 is 14 amino acids long. Germline V gives CDR1 SNHLY, CDR2 FYNNEI. CDR3 sequence: CARAETVLNTEAFF. CDR3 bases: TGTGCCAGGGCCGAAACAGTTTTGAACACTGAAGCTTTCTTT. Supplemented by reference TRBV2 and TRBJ1-1, the full variable domain reads EPEVTQTPSHQVTQMGQEVILRCVPISNHLYFYWYRQILGQKVEFLVSFYNNEISEKSEIFDDQFSVERPDGSNFTLKIRSTKLEDSAMYFCARAETVLNTEAFFGQGTRLTVV.